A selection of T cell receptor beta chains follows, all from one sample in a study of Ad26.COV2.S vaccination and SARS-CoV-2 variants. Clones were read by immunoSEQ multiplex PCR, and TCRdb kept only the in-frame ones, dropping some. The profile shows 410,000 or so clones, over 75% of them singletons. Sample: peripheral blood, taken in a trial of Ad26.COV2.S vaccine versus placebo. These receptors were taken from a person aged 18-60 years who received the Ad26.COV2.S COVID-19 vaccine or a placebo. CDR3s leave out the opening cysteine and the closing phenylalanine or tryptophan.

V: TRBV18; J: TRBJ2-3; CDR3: ASSPVPGRTSRIPGTDTQY
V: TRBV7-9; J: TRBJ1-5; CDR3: ASSAGGQPQH
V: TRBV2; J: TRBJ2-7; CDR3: ASSEVRGRGEQY
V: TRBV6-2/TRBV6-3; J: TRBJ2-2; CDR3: ASSASGRGNTGELF
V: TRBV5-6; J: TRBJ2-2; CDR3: ASSFGTDTGELF
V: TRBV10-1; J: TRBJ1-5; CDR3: ASSESNTADQPQH
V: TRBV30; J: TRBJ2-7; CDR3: AWSVTLNEQY
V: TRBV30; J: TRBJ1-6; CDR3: AWRQGEASPLH
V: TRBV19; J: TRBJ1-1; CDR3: ASSMGGTEAF
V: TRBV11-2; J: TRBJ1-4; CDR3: ASSLGTIGTNSEKLF
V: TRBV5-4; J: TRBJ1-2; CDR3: ASSTGPASGYT
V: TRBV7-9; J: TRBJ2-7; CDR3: ASSFLAGGAGDEQY
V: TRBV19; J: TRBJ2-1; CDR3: ASIKGASHNEQF
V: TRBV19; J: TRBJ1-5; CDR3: ASSIVTGNQPQH
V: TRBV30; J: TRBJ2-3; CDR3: AWSVLGGLGDTQY
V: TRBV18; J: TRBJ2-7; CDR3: ASSPSQSSYEQY
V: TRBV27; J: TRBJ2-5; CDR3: ASSLSALAGTIGETQY
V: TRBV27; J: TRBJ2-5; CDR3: ASRHGETQY
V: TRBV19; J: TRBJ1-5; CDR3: ASSMDRENPSRQH
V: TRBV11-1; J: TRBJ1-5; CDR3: ASSPSWDQPQH
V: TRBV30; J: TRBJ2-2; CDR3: AWSYRGGRYTGELF
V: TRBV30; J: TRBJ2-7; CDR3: ACGSYEQY
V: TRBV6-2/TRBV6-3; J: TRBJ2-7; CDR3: ASSPREGVGFSEQY
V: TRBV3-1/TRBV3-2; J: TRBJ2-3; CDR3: ASSQTGTGGTDTQY
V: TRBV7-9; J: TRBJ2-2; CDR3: ASSLATGTSSGELF
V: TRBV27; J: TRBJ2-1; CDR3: ASSLPGGTATEQF
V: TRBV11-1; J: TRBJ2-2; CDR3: ASSSLYTGELF
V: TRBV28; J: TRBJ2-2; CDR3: ASSLHRFENTGELF
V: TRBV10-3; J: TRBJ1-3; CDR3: AIGYLGTGNTIY
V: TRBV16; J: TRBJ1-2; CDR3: ASSQSRTFYGYT
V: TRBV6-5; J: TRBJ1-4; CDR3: ASSYTTGANEKLF
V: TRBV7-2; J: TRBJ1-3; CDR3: ASSPPDGREGDGNTIY
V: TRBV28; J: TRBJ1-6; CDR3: ASSKYGQGATSPLH
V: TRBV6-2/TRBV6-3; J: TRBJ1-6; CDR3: ASSRTGVESPLH
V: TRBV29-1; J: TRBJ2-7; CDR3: SVGGGPTSYEQY
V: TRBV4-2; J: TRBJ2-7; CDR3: ASSPTTGADPYEQY
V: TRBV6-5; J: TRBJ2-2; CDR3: ASSHTVGGELF
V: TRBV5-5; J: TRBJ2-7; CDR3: ASSFRPDSYEQY
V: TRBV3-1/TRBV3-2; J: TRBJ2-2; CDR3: ASSQDFGSGELF
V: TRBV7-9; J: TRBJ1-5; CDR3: ASSRTGGNQPQH
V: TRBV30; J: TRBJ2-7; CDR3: AWSVLREDSSYEQY
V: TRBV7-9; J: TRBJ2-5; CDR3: ASSLGAQFSDETQY
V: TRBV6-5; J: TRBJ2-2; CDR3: ASSLGQGFRELF
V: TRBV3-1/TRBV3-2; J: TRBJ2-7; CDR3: ASSRLTDLTYEQY
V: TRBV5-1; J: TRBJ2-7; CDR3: ASSLQDMWGEQY